These 5 T cell receptor beta chains were sequenced from one sample in a study of blood T cell repertoires in COVID-19. The data were produced by immunoSEQ multiplex PCR, yet TCRdb's version contains in-frame clones alone and is incomplete. The repertoire consists of hundreds of thousands of clones, with roughly 89% occurring once and the leading ten covering around 8.9%. Sequencing input: PBMCs or T cells enriched from blood (not recorded which). These TCRs come from a woman under 30 who had recovered from COVID-19.

The chain has TRBV3-1 (or the pseudogene TRBV3-2) and TRBJ2-7; 11 bases fit TRBD2. V dropped 0 bases and J dropped 5; count of bases not matched to a gene: 15. The CDR3 has 19 residues. Germline V gene lookup returns CDR1 LGHDT and CDR2 YNNKEL (reference sequence). The CDR3 spells CASSQEGPTSGSWQNEQYF. The CDR3 DNA sequence: TGTGCCAGCAGCCAAGAAGGGCCTACTAGCGGGAGTTGGCAAAACGAGCAGTACTTC.

The rearrangement links TRBV19 to TRBJ2-4; D might be TRBD2 (6 bases). The V gene lost 6 bases and the J gene lost 3 bases, with 15 bases spanning the gap. Germline V lookup: CDR1 LNHDA, CDR2 SQIVND (reference sequence). There are 15 residues in the CDR3. CDR3 DNA sequence: TGTGCCAGTAGGGAGGGGCCCGGAGGCAAAAACATTCAGTACTTC. Its protein is CASREGPGGKNIQYF. Full variable domain (remainder filled in from reference TRBV19 and TRBJ2-4): DGGITQSPKYLFRKEGQNVTLSCEQNLNHDAMYWYRQDPGQGLRLIYYSQIVNDFQKGDIAEGYSVSREKKESFPLTVTSAQKNPTAFYLCASREGPGGKNIQYFGAGTRLSVL.

The rearrangement uses TRBV19 and TRBJ2-7; 7 bases agree with TRBD1. Germline V gene data show CDR1 as LNHDA and CDR2 as SQIVND (reference sequence). CDR3 length: 15 residues. After removal of 3 bases from V and 0 bases from J, the junction contained 5 bases not matched to a gene. Here the CDR3 DNA reads TGTGCCAGTAGTATCAGGGGGACGGGCTCCTACGAGCAGTACTTC. It is translated as CASSIRGTGSYEQYF.

The gene calls are TRBV18 and TRBJ1-4, with 8 bases identical to TRBD1. The CDR3 has 17 amino acids. V lost 3 bases, J lost 5 bases, and 11 bases stayed unmatched. CDR1 KGHSH and CDR2 LQKENI come from the germline V gene. The CDR3 DNA sequence: TGTGCCAGCTCACCTGATTCCGGGACAGGTTTCAATGAAAAACTGTTTTTT. Residues: CASSPDSGTGFNEKLFF.

This chain connects TRBV6-5 to TRBJ2-2, with 11 bases identical to TRBD2. After removal of 4 bases from V and 4 bases from J, the junction contained 2 bases not matched to a gene. Germline-derived CDR1 and CDR2 are MNHEY and SVGAGI. This CDR3 spans 15 amino acids. CDR3 DNA: TGTGCCAGCAGTTCTAGCGGGAGGAGCACCGGGGAGCTGTTTTTT. Its translation is CASSSSGRSTGELFF.